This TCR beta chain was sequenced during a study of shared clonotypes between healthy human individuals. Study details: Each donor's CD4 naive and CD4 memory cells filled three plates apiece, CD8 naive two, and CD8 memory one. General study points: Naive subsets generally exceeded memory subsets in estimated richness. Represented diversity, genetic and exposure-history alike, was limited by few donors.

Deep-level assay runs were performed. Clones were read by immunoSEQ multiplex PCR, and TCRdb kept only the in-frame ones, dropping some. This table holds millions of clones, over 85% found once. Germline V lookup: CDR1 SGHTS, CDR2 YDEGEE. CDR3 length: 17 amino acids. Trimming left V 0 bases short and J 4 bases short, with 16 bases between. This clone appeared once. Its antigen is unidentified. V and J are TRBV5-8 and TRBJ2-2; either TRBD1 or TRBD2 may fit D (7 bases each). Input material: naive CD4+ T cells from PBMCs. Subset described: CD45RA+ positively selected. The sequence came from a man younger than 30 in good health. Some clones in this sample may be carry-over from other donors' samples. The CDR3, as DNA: TGTGCCAGCAGCTTGGACGGCAGGGGGGGACTCACCGGGGAGCTGTTTTTT. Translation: CASSLDGRGGLTGELFF.